These T cell receptor beta chains were read from a single sample in a study of blood T cell repertoires in COVID-19. The data were produced by immunoSEQ multiplex PCR, yet TCRdb's version contains in-frame clones alone and is incomplete. Here the sample spans approximately 170,000 clones, around 85% being singletons. Source material: peripheral blood. The receptors derive from a man between 60 and 70 years old who had recovered from COVID-19. Each CDR3 is given without its conserved first and last residue. Fields, in order: J gene, D gene, V gene, CDR3 protein. A D gene is named only where the DNA matches it firmly.

J gene: TRBJ1-1
D gene: TRBD1
V gene: TRBV7-9
CDR3 protein: ASSFTLTGDGDVAF

J gene: TRBJ1-6
D gene: TRBD1
V gene: TRBV30
CDR3 protein: AWAGQVNSPLH

J gene: TRBJ1-2
D gene: .
V gene: TRBV7-9
CDR3 protein: ASSQTPVYGYT

J gene: TRBJ2-7
D gene: TRBD1
V gene: TRBV27
CDR3 protein: ASKNPGTGDTLEQY

J gene: TRBJ2-1
D gene: .
V gene: TRBV4-1
CDR3 protein: ASSQGFSLGEQF

J gene: TRBJ1-2
D gene: .
V gene: TRBV13
CDR3 protein: ASSQGAPFPYGYT

J gene: TRBJ1-5
D gene: .
V gene: TRBV7-2
CDR3 protein: ASSLRIKTDLYSNQPQH

J gene: TRBJ1-1
D gene: .
V gene: TRBV6-5
CDR3 protein: ASTYSLNTEAF

J gene: TRBJ2-3
D gene: .
V gene: TRBV6-5
CDR3 protein: ASSLPGSRHTQY

J gene: TRBJ1-5
D gene: TRBD1
V gene: TRBV4-2
CDR3 protein: ASSQGTGDYQPQH

J gene: TRBJ2-2
D gene: TRBD2
V gene: TRBV7-7
CDR3 protein: ASSNLAGGSNTGELF

J gene: TRBJ1-5
D gene: .
V gene: TRBV5-1
CDR3 protein: ASSFNVGQGQPQH

J gene: TRBJ1-4
D gene: .
V gene: TRBV15
CDR3 protein: ATSRDFMSGNEKLF

J gene: TRBJ2-7
D gene: .
V gene: TRBV5-5
CDR3 protein: ASSPATGPYEQY

J gene: TRBJ1-3
D gene: .
V gene: TRBV5-4
CDR3 protein: ASSLDGLSGNTIY

J gene: TRBJ2-2
D gene: .
V gene: TRBV6-1
CDR3 protein: ASSEITGRNTGELF

J gene: TRBJ2-3
D gene: .
V gene: TRBV11-1
CDR3 protein: ASSFRGASPPNTQY

J gene: TRBJ2-7
D gene: TRBD2
V gene: TRBV11-2
CDR3 protein: ASSPLGGVGNEQY

J gene: TRBJ1-2
D gene: TRBD1
V gene: TRBV6-5
CDR3 protein: ASSSTGREIYT

J gene: TRBJ1-5
D gene: TRBD1
V gene: TRBV4-2
CDR3 protein: ASSQTGQPNQPQH

J gene: TRBJ2-5
D gene: TRBD2
V gene: TRBV5-4
CDR3 protein: ASSTTPLGGGETQY

J gene: TRBJ1-1
D gene: .
V gene: TRBV29-1
CDR3 protein: SVEFSRNTEAF

J gene: TRBJ1-4
D gene: .
V gene: TRBV6-2/TRBV6-3
CDR3 protein: ASSYRRGTVEKLF

J gene: TRBJ1-5
D gene: TRBD1
V gene: TRBV27
CDR3 protein: ASSSSGQGRPQH

J gene: TRBJ2-2
D gene: TRBD1
V gene: TRBV10-3
CDR3 protein: AISLDRAPNTGELF